The 18 T cell receptor beta chains given below trace back to one sample, sequenced in a study of blood T cell repertoires in COVID-19. Assay used: immunoSEQ multiplex PCR; TCRdb lists only in-frame clones, some missing. The data hold some 190,000 clones, with about 80% observed a single time. What was sequenced was peripheral blood. The receptors derive from a man in his 60s with acute or convalescent COVID-19.

The gene calls are TRBV6-6 and TRBJ2-3; 8 positions agree with TRBD1. The CDR3 is made up of 15 amino acids. V shed 5 bases, J shed 2 bases, and the junction held 6 bases outside the gene matches. Germline CDR1 MNHNY, CDR2 SVGAGI (reference sequence). The CDR3 region has the DNA TGTGCCAGCAGTGGGGGACAGGCCTCCACAGATACGCAGTATTTT. It translates to CASSGGQASTDTQYF.

The gene calls are TRBV19 and TRBJ1-5; 8 bases agree with TRBD1. The V segment lost 0 bases and the J segment 5 bases; nucleotides outside the gene matches: 9. Germline V lookup: CDR1 LNHDA, CDR2 SQIVND (reference sequence). CDR3 length: 17 residues. CDR3: CASSIDGTGGGYQPQHF. For the CDR3, the DNA is TGTGCCAGTAGTATAGACGGGACAGGCGGAGGGTATCAGCCCCAGCATTTT.

The rearrangement uses TRBV15 and TRBJ2-1; 13 bases agree with TRBD2. In germline, CDR1 is LNHNV, CDR2 YYDKDF (reference sequence). V lost 4 bases to trimming and J lost 4 bases; unmatched junction nucleotides: 1. CDR3 size: 15 residues. The CDR3 bases are TGTGCCACCAGCATGGGACTAGCGGGGTACAATGAGCAGTTCTTC. This codes for CATSMGLAGYNEQFF.

The V call is TRBV7-6, the J call TRBJ2-3, with 14 bases fitting TRBD2. The germline V gene encodes CDR1 SGHVS and CDR2 FNYEAQ. Trimming removed 5 bases from V and 4 bases from J; junction bases left unmatched: 5. CDR3 length: 16 amino acids. CDR3 DNA: TGTGCCAGCAGCCAAAGACTAGCGGGAGGGGCAGATACGCAGTATTTT. Protein: CASSQRLAGGADTQYF.

V is TRBV6-5 and J is TRBJ2-7; 10 bases agree with TRBD2. Germline V gene data show CDR1 as MNHEY and CDR2 as SVGAGI. This CDR3 spans 15 amino acids. After removal of 7 bases from V and 4 bases from J, the junction contained 10 bases not matched to a gene. The CDR3 bases are TGTGCCAGCAAAATAGCGGGAGGAGGGGTTTACGAGCAGTACTTC. Its translation: CASKIAGGGVYEQYF.

As DNA, the CDR3 is TGTGCCAGCAGTTCCACGACAGGGGGCTACTATGGCTACACCTTC. It yields the protein CASSSTTGGYYGYTF. This chain uses TRBV6-5 with TRBJ1-2; 10 nucleotides agree with TRBD1. CDR3 length: 15 residues. Per germline, CDR1 MNHEY and CDR2 SVGAGI. J was trimmed by 3 bases and V by 4 bases; bases with no gene match: 5.

The chain combines TRBV19 with TRBJ1-2; D might be TRBD1 (5 bases). The CDR3 is 15 residues long. V was pared by 5 bases and J by 7 bases, with 20 bases between. Germline CDR1 and CDR2: LNHDA and SQIVND (reference sequence). CDR3 residues: CASSVNRQRMRGYTF. The CDR3 DNA sequence: TGTGCCAGTAGTGTAAACAGGCAACGGATGCGTGGCTACACCTTC. Full variable domain (missing parts from reference TRBV19 and TRBJ1-2): DGGITQSPKYLFRKEGQNVTLSCEQNLNHDAMYWYRQDPGQGLRLIYYSQIVNDFQKGDIAEGYSVSREKKESFPLTVTSAQKNPTAFYLCASSVNRQRMRGYTFGSGTRLTVV.

The chain joins TRBV18 to TRBJ1-3; D unresolved. Germline V gene lookup returns CDR1 KGHSH and CDR2 LQKENI. The CDR3 runs 16 residues. V shed 3 bases and J shed 0 bases, with 12 bases lying between them. CDR3 in amino acids: CASSPMSQASGNTIYF. CDR3 DNA sequence: TGTGCCAGCTCACCGATGAGCCAGGCCTCTGGAAACACCATATATTTT.

The rearrangement uses TRBV14 and TRBJ2-1; weak D call: TRBD2 (5 bases). In germline, CDR1 is SGHDN, CDR2 FVKESK. Trimming left V 0 bases short and J 13 bases short, with 19 bases between. The CDR3 is 15 amino acids. The CDR3 reads CASSQEMAEVPRQFF. Here the CDR3 DNA reads TGTGCCAGCAGCCAAGAAATGGCGGAGGTCCCCCGTCAGTTCTTC.

The V and J genes are TRBV27 and TRBJ2-7; D gene uncertain. The CDR3 is 13 amino acids. Germline-derived CDR1 and CDR2 are MNHEY and SMNVEV (reference sequence). Between the trimmed V and J ends, which lost 2 bases and 2 bases, there was a span of 7 bases. CDR3 bases: TGTGCCAGCAGTTTAACTGGTCCCTACGAGCAGTACTTC. It codes for CASSLTGPYEQYF.

A few counts support this clone. This sequence joins TRBV19 and TRBJ1-5, with unresolved D. CDR1 is LNHDA, CDR2 SQIVND, per germline (reference sequence). Trimming left V 7 bases short and J 0 bases short, with 7 bases between. The CDR3 spans 13 residues. CDR3 protein: CASNFYSNQPQHF. CDR3 bases: TGTGCCAGTAACTTCTATAGCAATCAGCCCCAGCATTTT. Full variable domain (missing parts from reference TRBV19 and TRBJ1-5): DGGITQSPKYLFRKEGQNVTLSCEQNLNHDAMYWYRQDPGQGLRLIYYSQIVNDFQKGDIAEGYSVSREKKESFPLTVTSAQKNPTAFYLCASNFYSNQPQHFGDGTRLSIL.

The CDR3 DNA reads as TGTGCCAGCAGCTCCGGGACTAGCGACGCCAATGAGCAGTTCTTC. Residues: CASSSGTSDANEQFF. The chain combines TRBV9 with TRBJ2-1; TRBD2 matches 10 bases. V dropped 4 bases and J dropped 6; count of bases not matched to a gene: 7. Germline V lookup: CDR1 SGDLS, CDR2 YYNGEE. This CDR3 spans 15 amino acids. Full variable domain (missing parts from reference TRBV9 and TRBJ2-1): DSGVTQTPKHLITATGQRVTLRCSPRSGDLSVYWYQQSLDQGLQFLIQYYNGEERAKGNILERFSAQQFPDLHSELNLSSLELGDSALYFCASSSGTSDANEQFFGPGTRLTVL.

This sequence joins TRBV10-2 and TRBJ2-3; 13 bases are shared with TRBD2. The CDR3 consists of 17 residues. In germline, CDR1 is WSHSY, CDR2 SAAADI. Trimming took 1 base from V and 3 from J; bases not matched to a gene: 4. The CDR3 reads CASSEFRTSGRTDTQYF. In DNA, the CDR3 is TGCGCCAGCAGTGAGTTCCGGACTAGCGGGAGAACAGATACGCAGTATTTT.

The genes are TRBV30 and TRBJ1-5; 9 bases align to TRBD1. The CDR3 sequence is 14 residues long. J was trimmed by 6 bases and V by 2 bases; bases with no gene match: 5. Germline loops: CDR1 GTSNPN, CDR2 SVGIG (reference sequence). The CDR3: CAWSPGQGLQPQHF. The CDR3 coding sequence is TGTGCCTGGAGTCCCGGACAGGGGCTTCAGCCCCAGCATTTT.

This sequence joins TRBV11-2 and TRBJ2-5; 8 bases are a match to TRBD2. The CDR3 has 14 amino acids. CDR1 SGHAT and CDR2 FQNNGV come from the germline V gene. Germline trimming cut 3 bases from V and 4 bases from J; bases unmatched to any gene: 4. The CDR3 coding sequence is TGTGCCAGCAGCTTGGGACTAGTGACAGAGACCCAGTACTTC. Translated, it gives CASSLGLVTETQYF. Full variable domain (missing parts from reference TRBV11-2 and TRBJ2-5): EAGVAQSPRYKIIEKRQSVAFWCNPISGHATLYWYQQILGQGPKLLIQFQNNGVVDDSQLPKDRFSAERLKGVDSTLKIQPAKLEDSAVYLCASSLGLVTETQYFGPGTRLLVL.

The genes are TRBV18 and TRBJ1-2; D is unresolved. The CDR3 spans 13 residues. CDR1 and CDR2 from the germline V gene are KGHSH and LQKENI. With 6 bases removed from V and 8 bases from J, the gap between germline ends came to 16 bases. CDR3 in DNA: TGTGCCAGCTCTGAGAGAACCCGGGAAGGCTACACCTTC. Translation gives CASSERTREGYTF.

The chain employs TRBV9 and TRBJ2-2; the D is unclear. The V end was cut by 0 bases, the J end by 1 base, with 7 bases between. This CDR3 contains 15 residues. CDR1 SGDLS and CDR2 YYNGEE come from the germline V gene. The CDR3 loop is CASSVDGRNTGELFF. CDR3 nucleotides: TGTGCCAGCAGCGTAGACGGTAGGAACACCGGGGAGCTGTTTTTT.

This rearrangement joins TRBV2 to TRBJ2-3; D ambiguous. This CDR3 has 13 amino acids. V gave up 7 bases and J gave up 2 bases, with 10 bases separating them. Per germline, CDR1 SNHLY and CDR2 FYNNEI. CDR3: CASTQLYTDTQYF. The CDR3 DNA sequence: TGTGCCAGCACACAGCTTTACACAGATACGCAGTATTTT.